Shown below are 15 T cell receptor beta chains from a single sample sequenced in a study of T-cell reconstitution after alpha-beta-depleted transplantation in children. For TCRbeta, the library was prepared with unique molecular identifiers. TCRdb reprocessed the PCR reads with MiXCR, giving one entry per CDR3 protein. The sample carries roughly 350,000 distinct CDR3 sequences, about 9.4% recorded once. The starting material was PBMCs from the stem cell graft donor, obtained from the stem cell graft. These receptors all stem from a human donor who donated a stem cell graft to a child with acute lymphoblastic leukemia.

This clonotype was counted a few times. V usage is TRBV10-3 and J usage is TRBJ2-7; TRBD1 or TRBD2 may be the D gene (5 bases each). The CDR3 is 10 amino acids. Germline-derived CDR1 and CDR2 are ENHRY and SYGVKD. Trimming pared 9 bases from V and 4 bases from J, leaving 7 bases between. CDR3 coding DNA: TGTGCCATTGGGGGTTACGAGCAGTACTTC. This translates into CAIGGYEQYF.

The V gene is TRBV4-1, the J gene TRBJ1-1, with D maybe TRBD1 (5 bases). There are 15 residues in the CDR3. Germline V gene sequence: CDR1 MGHRA, CDR2 YSYEKL. V lost 4 bases and J 0 bases, leaving 12 bases between the germline ends. The CDR3 sequence is CASSPAPGVNTEAFF. The CDR3 nucleotides read TGCGCCAGCAGCCCGGCACCGGGGGTGAACACTGAAGCTTTCTTT.

This clonotype has just a few counts. V and J are TRBV5-1 and TRBJ2-3; D possibly matches TRBD1 or TRBD2 (5 bases each). This CDR3 contains 15 residues. V lost 4 bases and J lost 5, with 17 bases in between. CDR1 SGHRS and CDR2 YFSETQ come from the germline V gene. The CDR3 spells CASSASQGRGDTQYF. Here the CDR3 DNA reads TGCGCCAGCAGCGCCTCCCAGGGTCGGGGAGATACGCAGTATTTT.

This chain links TRBV7-2 with TRBJ2-4, with D possibly TRBD1 on 5 matching bases. Germline V lookup: CDR1 SGHTA, CDR2 FQGNSA. With 0 bases removed from V and 1 base from J, the gap between germline ends came to 10 bases. CDR3 length: 16 residues. In DNA, the CDR3 is TGTGCCAGCAGCTTAGCGCCAGGGCTCGCCAAAAACATTCAGTACTTC. It encodes CASSLAPGLAKNIQYF.

The chain is built from TRBV4-2 and TRBJ2-4; 8 positions match TRBD2. This CDR3 comprises 18 residues. V trimming: 1 base; J trimming: 0 bases; junction bases outside the gene matches: 8. CDR1 is LGHNA and CDR2 is YNFKEQ in the germline V gene. The CDR3 is CASSQVSSGQLAKNIQYF. Written as DNA, the CDR3 is TGTGCCAGCAGCCAAGTTTCTAGCGGGCAACTAGCCAAAAACATTCAGTACTTC.

The chain uses TRBV30 and TRBJ2-5; no clear D gene. The CDR3 contains 15 residues. The V end lost 2 bases, the J end lost 2 bases, and 15 bases lay between the germline ends. Germline V lookup: CDR1 GTSNPN, CDR2 SVGIG (reference sequence). The CDR3 DNA sequence: TGTGCCTGGAGTACTTTACCGCCACCTCAAGAGACCCAGTACTTC. This encodes CAWSTLPPPQETQYF.

This clonotype was detected only a few times. This chain uses TRBV5-1 with TRBJ1-4; D unclear. V dropped 4 bases and J dropped 8 bases, with 18 bases sitting between them. Germline-derived CDR1 and CDR2 are SGHRS and YFSETQ. CDR3 length equals 15 residues. CDR3 in amino acids: CASSGGNGGVEKLFF. CDR3 in DNA: TGCGCCAGCAGCGGTGGGAACGGTGGAGTGGAAAAACTGTTTTTT.

This clonotype was counted a few times. This chain uses TRBV24-1 with TRBJ2-1, with 8 positions matching TRBD1. The ends lost 5 bases at V and 9 bases at J; junction bases unmatched: 14. CDR3 length: 16 residues. Germline V gives CDR1 KGHDR, CDR2 SFDVKD. DNA for the CDR3: TGTGCCACCAGTGCCGCCGGGACAGGACCTGATGGTGAGCAGTTCTTC. Translation: CATSAAGTGPDGEQFF.

This clonotype has a handful of counts. The chain combines TRBV4-1 with TRBJ2-1; D not certain. Trimming removed 2 bases at V and 0 bases at J, with 17 bases between. Germline V gene lookup returns CDR1 MGHRA and CDR2 YSYEKL. The CDR3 is 18 residues long. The CDR3 sequence: CASSQLISILSSYNEQFF. The CDR3 nucleotides are TGCGCCAGCAGCCAATTGATATCGATCCTGAGCTCCTACAATGAGCAGTTCTTC.

Ten or more counts support this clonotype. The chain employs TRBV9 and TRBJ2-3, with 7 bases identical to TRBD2. This CDR3 region has 15 residues. Germline assignment: CDR1 SGDLS and CDR2 YYNGEE. V shed 2 bases and J 2 bases; nucleotides not matched to a gene: 5. CDR3 sequence: CASSVAGVPTDTQYF. The CDR3 nucleotides are TGTGCCAGCAGCGTGGCGGGAGTCCCCACAGATACGCAGTATTTT.

This clonotype was seen at least ten times. The chain couples TRBV12-3 or TRBV12-4 to TRBJ2-2; 9 bases match TRBD2. CDR3 size: 15 residues. V shed 6 bases and J 5 bases; nucleotides not matched to a gene: 7. CDR3: CASSPGLAATGELFF. The CDR3 DNA is TGTGCCAGCAGCCCGGGACTAGCCGCGACCGGGGAGCTGTTTTTT.

This clonotype was counted many times. This chain links TRBV6-5 with TRBJ2-1; possible D gene TRBD1, 7 bases. Deletions cut 4 bases from V and 4 bases from J, with 20 bases between. The CDR3 loop spans 17 amino acids. CDR1 is MNHEY, CDR2 SVGAGI, per germline. The CDR3 here is CASSSRGGGMGYNEQFF. DNA for the CDR3: TGTGCCAGCAGTTCCCGAGGGGGCGGGATGGGTTACAATGAGCAGTTCTTC.

There are a few counts of this clonotype. The genes are TRBV24-1 and TRBJ2-7; D is tentatively TRBD1 or TRBD2 (5 bases each). The CDR3 covers 16 residues. The germline V and J ends were trimmed by 1 base and 2 bases, with 14 bases remaining between them. Germline V gives CDR1 KGHDR, CDR2 SFDVKD. CDR3 bases: TGTGCCACCAGTGATTTTCCGTCAGAGGGGACCTACGAGCAGTACTTC. Encoded protein: CATSDFPSEGTYEQYF.

The sample holds many counts of this clonotype. The chain is built from TRBV5-1 and TRBJ2-7, with 7 positions matching TRBD2. CDR1 and CDR2 (germline): SGHRS, YFSETQ. The CDR3 is 14 residues long. V lost 5 bases and J lost 6; bases outside the gene matches: 11. The CDR3 sequence is CASRPGLNSGEQYF. CDR3 nucleotide sequence: TGCGCCAGCAGACCGGGACTAAACTCCGGCGAGCAGTACTTC.

The gene calls are TRBV15 and TRBJ2-1; D uncertain. CDR1 is LNHNV and CDR2 is YYDKDF in the germline V gene (reference sequence). Trimming stripped 0 bases from V and 0 bases from J, with 6 bases between. The CDR3 has 15 residues. DNA of the CDR3: TGTGCCACCAGCAGAGACAGCAACTCCTACAATGAGCAGTTCTTC. Residues: CATSRDSNSYNEQFF.